A selection of T cell receptor beta chains follows, all from one sample in a study of cytomegalovirus exposure and HLA in healthy donors. Profiled with immunoSEQ multiplex PCR; TCRdb holds only in-frame clones, not every one. The sample yields around 200,000 clones, of which the top ten take up about 0.8%. Source material: PBMCs. The receptors shown here come from a woman aged 18-30 years in good health and CMV-seropositive. Each CDR3 is given with its conserved first and last residue. The D gene is left open where the match is weak.

d_call j_call v_call cdr3_aa
TRBD1 TRBJ2-2 TRBV2 CASSDVGTASAGELFF
TRBD2 TRBJ2-1 TRBV4-2 CASSHAGGREGLSEQFF
. TRBJ2-7 TRBV4-1 CASSRDQGGAQYF
TRBD1 TRBJ1-2 TRBV18 CASSLGTGGIATYGYTF
TRBD1 TRBJ1-4 TRBV7-9 CASSLGPGTGDEKLFF
TRBD1 TRBJ2-5 TRBV4-3 CASSQGQGAWETQYF
. TRBJ1-1 TRBV9 CASSRQLNTEAFF
. TRBJ2-7 TRBV27 CASSMGGYEQYF
TRBD2 TRBJ2-5 TRBV6-5 CASSQRTSRETQYF
TRBD1 TRBJ2-5 TRBV6-5 CASSYSRDRGETQYF
. TRBJ1-2 TRBV6-1 CASTLEGHYGYTF
. TRBJ1-2 TRBV19 CASKGGYYGYTF
TRBD2 TRBJ2-3 TRBV6-5 CASRLSGGSQITQYF
TRBD2 TRBJ2-1 TRBV19 CASSPTSGRLEQFF
. TRBJ1-1 TRBV7-2 CASSPSGGWTEAFF
TRBD1 TRBJ2-7 TRBV18 CASSPQDRAYSSYEQYF
. TRBJ2-1 TRBV5-4 CASSSTRQIYNEQFF
TRBD1 TRBJ2-5 TRBV29-1 CSVVTGQGAVETQYF
. TRBJ2-7 TRBV29-1 CSVPTMAGYEQYF
TRBD1 TRBJ1-6 TRBV5-4 CASSSTGDYNSPLHF
TRBD1 TRBJ1-1 TRBV29-1 CSVGTGGWNTEAFF
TRBD1 TRBJ2-2 TRBV4-1 CASSPRTGTNTGELFF
. TRBJ1-5 TRBV30 CAWSSRVSNQPQHF
. TRBJ2-7 TRBV27 CASREGADSYEQYF
TRBD2 TRBJ2-1 TRBV5-1 CASSLFGGAVDNEQFF
. TRBJ2-7 TRBV25-1 CASSDGGSSYEQYF
. TRBJ1-1 TRBV11-3 CASSFTGSTEAFF
TRBD1 TRBJ2-7 TRBV4-3 CASSHSGTGETYEQYF
TRBD1 TRBJ1-3 TRBV4-3 CASSQSGTALSGNTIYF
. TRBJ2-3 TRBV10-3 CAISQSGADTQYF
. TRBJ2-3 TRBV4-3 CASSQDPLTDTQYF
. TRBJ2-5 TRBV9 CASRSNEQETQYF
TRBD2 TRBJ2-1 TRBV6-5 CASSRTSADNEQFF
TRBD2 TRBJ2-1 TRBV2 CASREGGDYNEQFF
. TRBJ1-4 TRBV5-1 CASSLAAALGEKLFF
TRBD2 TRBJ2-5 TRBV9 CASSAGLAGPEGTQYF
TRBD1 TRBJ1-2 TRBV28 CASTLGGFNYGYTF
TRBD2 TRBJ2-1 TRBV6-4 CASSPGGAAYNEQFF
. TRBJ2-1 TRBV29-1 CSVPDSPITYNEQFF
. TRBJ1-5 TRBV20-1 CSARDPRAQHF
TRBD1 TRBJ2-5 TRBV5-1 CASRTGPQETQYF
TRBD1 TRBJ2-4 TRBV30 CAWSRDRAKNIQYF
TRBD2 TRBJ2-2 TRBV5-1 CASSFGSSGGGELFF
TRBD2 TRBJ2-1 TRBV9 CASSVGGTSGEQFF
TRBD2 TRBJ2-7 TRBV10-2 CASGPSGIYEQYF
TRBD1 TRBJ1-6 TRBV5-4 CASSLTPPGTGSNSPLHF
. TRBJ1-2 TRBV9 CASSVGQSRDGYTF
TRBD1 TRBJ1-1 TRBV28 CASSPLTGTGVTEAFF
. TRBJ1-1 TRBV7-9 CASSLVGVNTEAFF